These 19 T cell receptor beta chains came from one sample sequenced in a study of T cell responses to AZD1222 COVID-19 vaccine. Clones were read by immunoSEQ multiplex PCR, and TCRdb kept only the in-frame ones, dropping some. This table has about 130,000 clones, approximately 86% appearing once. The specimen was peripheral blood, collected on day 0 of AZD1222 vaccination. These receptors all stem from an adult in good health.

The J gene is TRBJ1-2, the V gene TRBV7-3, with D perhaps TRBD1 (5 bases). The germline CDR1 and CDR2 sequences are SGHTA and FQGTGA. The CDR3 covers 17 residues. Trimming took off 0 bases at V and 6 bases at J, with 20 bases between the two ends. In nucleotides, the CDR3 is TGTGCCAGCAGCTTAACGAGAAGCACCGGGACCAGGGATGGCTACACCTTC. This sequence encodes CASSLTRSTGTRDGYTF. Full variable domain (outside the CDR3, taken from reference TRBV7-3 and TRBJ1-2): GAGVSQTPSNKVTEKGKYVELRCDPISGHTALYWYRQSLGQGPEFLIYFQGTGAADDSGLPNDRFFAVRPEGSVSTLKIQRTERGDSAVYLCASSLTRSTGTRDGYTFGSGTRLTVV.

This clone was counted only a few times. The rearrangement links TRBV28 to TRBJ1-3; D ambiguous. V dropped 3 bases and J dropped 3 bases, with 3 bases sitting between them. The CDR3 sequence is 12 residues long. Germline V gives CDR1 MDHEN, CDR2 SYDVKM. The CDR3 nucleotides read TGTGCCAGCAGTTTTGGTGGAAACACCATATATTTT. It codes for CASSFGGNTIYF.

The V and J genes are TRBV4-1 and TRBJ2-1; the D is unclear. V was clipped by 2 bases and J by 6 bases, with 14 bases between them. CDR1 is MGHRA and CDR2 is YSYEKL in the germline V gene. The CDR3 is 15 amino acids. The DNA for the CDR3 is TGCGCCAGCAGCCAACAGACCATGAGGTTCAATGAGCAGTTCTTC. Its protein product is CASSQQTMRFNEQFF.

This clone was seen only once. The gene calls are TRBV30 and TRBJ1-1, with a weak D call TRBD1 (5 bases). The CDR3 contains 11 residues. The germline V gene encodes CDR1 GTSNPN and CDR2 SVGIG (reference sequence). Trimming cost V 0 bases and J 11 bases, with 10 bases left between them. The CDR3 here is CAWSVWGTAFF. Here the CDR3 DNA reads TGTGCCTGGAGTGTATGGGGGACGGCTTTCTTT.

The chain carries TRBV7-2 and TRBJ2-7; 8 bases are a match to TRBD2. This CDR3 contains 15 residues. Germline CDR1 is SGHTA and CDR2 is FQGNSA. Trimming took 5 bases from V and 1 from J; bases not matched to a gene: 7. CDR3 sequence reads: CASSPRRGDSYEQYF. In nucleotides, the CDR3 is TGTGCCAGCAGCCCCAGGCGGGGGGATTCCTACGAGCAGTACTTC.

This clone came up a few times. This chain uses TRBV7-8 with TRBJ1-5; D uncertain. This CDR3 region has 15 residues. Germline V gives CDR1 SGHVS, CDR2 FQNEAQ. V was shortened by 5 bases and J by 9 bases, with 20 bases between the two germline ends. This CDR3 reads CASSRMSGSRRPQHF. DNA for the CDR3: TGTGCCAGCAGCCGTATGAGCGGCTCCCGTAGGCCCCAGCATTTT.

The chain links TRBV6-7 to TRBJ2-1; D call uncertain. TRBV6-7 is an open reading frame, and its role is uncertain. CDR3 length equals 14 residues. Trimming shortened V by 4 bases and J by 6 bases, and 13 bases separated the two germline ends. The DNA of the CDR3 is TGTGCCAGCAGTTGCCGGGCCTTCGGCAATGAGCAGTTCTTC. Encoded protein: CASSCRAFGNEQFF.

This rearrangement joins TRBV7-2 to TRBJ1-1; no clear D gene. The CDR3 is made up of 11 amino acids. V dropped 2 bases and J dropped 9 bases, with 7 bases sitting between them. The germline V gene encodes CDR1 SGHTA and CDR2 FQGNSA. Here the CDR3 DNA reads TGTGCCAGCAGCTTAATTGGACAAGCTTTCTTT. As protein: CASSLIGQAFF.

The gene calls are TRBV30 and TRBJ1-2; 7 nucleotides match TRBD1. The CDR3 loop spans 12 amino acids. J gave up 6 bases and V 1 base, and 2 bases lay outside the gene matches. Germline V CDR1 and CDR2: GTSNPN, SVGIG (reference sequence). This CDR3 reads CAWSAQGNGYTF. CDR3 in DNA: TGTGCCTGGAGTGCACAGGGGAATGGCTACACCTTC.

V gene TRBV4-2 combines with J gene TRBJ1-6; 9 bases map to TRBD1. The length of the CDR3 is 16 residues. V shed 0 bases, J shed 9 bases, and the junction held 6 bases outside the gene matches. Germline assignment: CDR1 LGHNA and CDR2 YNFKEQ. CDR3 DNA sequence: TGTGCCAGCAGCCAAGATCGGGGACAGGGAGGTTCACCCCTCCACTTT. It is translated as CASSQDRGQGGSPLHF.

The chain combines TRBV5-4 with TRBJ2-5; D gene unclear. The CDR3 has 15 residues. CDR1 is SGHNT and CDR2 is YYREEE in the germline V gene (reference sequence). The V end lost 2 bases, the J end lost 2 bases, and 13 bases lay between the germline ends. The CDR3 nucleotides read TGTGCCAGCAGCTTTAACGGAGTGAGGCAAGAGACCCAGTACTTC. It yields the protein CASSFNGVRQETQYF.

The genes are TRBV10-3 and TRBJ1-1, with TRBD1 matching over 9 bases. Germline trimming cut 0 bases from V and 1 base from J; bases unmatched to any gene: 6. Germline V gene lookup returns CDR1 ENHRY and CDR2 SYGVKD. The length of the CDR3 is 17 residues. CDR3 protein: CAISESRDRVRNTEAFF. In DNA, the CDR3 is TGTGCCATCAGTGAGTCGAGGGACAGGGTAAGGAACACTGAAGCTTTCTTT.

The chain recombines TRBV12-3 or TRBV12-4 with TRBJ1-4; D gene uncertain. CDR3 length: 11 residues. The ends were cut back, 2 bases at V and 6 bases at J, with 1 base in the middle. The CDR3 is CASSLYEKLFF. CDR3 DNA sequence: TGTGCCAGCAGTTTATATGAAAAACTGTTTTTT.

The chain uses TRBV3-1 (or the pseudogene TRBV3-2) and TRBJ2-5; no firm D call. Germline-derived CDR1 and CDR2 are LGHDT and YNNKEL (reference sequence). The CDR3 contains 12 residues. Trimming left V 3 bases short and J 7 bases short, with 9 bases between. The CDR3 DNA reads TGTGCCAGCAGCCACCAAAGTGCGACCCAGTACTTC. As protein: CASSHQSATQYF.

This clone was seen more than once but under ten times. This chain joins TRBV5-1 and TRBJ1-2; D unclear. Trimming removed 0 bases from V and 4 bases from J, with 7 bases in between. The germline CDR1 and CDR2 sequences are SGHRS and YFSETQ. The CDR3 sequence is 13 residues long. DNA for the CDR3: TGCGCCAGCAGCTTGGAAGGACCCTATGGCTACACCTTC. Its translation: CASSLEGPYGYTF.

The chain joins TRBV2 to TRBJ1-4; TRBD1 aligns across 9 bases. Germline V gene lookup returns CDR1 SNHLY and CDR2 FYNNEI. Losses at the gene ends were 8 bases for V and 7 bases for J; bases not matched to a gene: 8. CDR3 length equals 14 residues. The CDR3 is CASSWTGVREKLFF. CDR3 nucleotide sequence: TGTGCCAGCTCTTGGACAGGGGTCCGTGAAAAACTGTTTTTT.

The chain carries TRBV6-5 and TRBJ2-7; 7 positions match TRBD1. Germline values: CDR1 MNHEY, CDR2 SVGAGI. CDR3 length equals 11 residues. Trimming cost V 10 bases and J 2 bases; bases outside gene matches: 2. The CDR3 DNA follows: TGTGCCACTCAGGGGGCCTACGAGCAGTACTTC. This encodes CATQGAYEQYF.

The J gene is TRBJ1-6, the V gene TRBV27; 8 nucleotides match TRBD1. Trimming cost V 6 bases and J 0 bases; bases outside gene matches: 10. The CDR3 loop spans 18 amino acids. In germline, CDR1 is MNHEY, CDR2 SMNVEV (reference sequence). Here the CDR3 DNA reads TGTGCCAGCAGCAGCGATACAGGGGGGTTCTCCTATAATTCACCCCTCCACTTT. Translation gives CASSSDTGGFSYNSPLHF.

This clone was recorded only once. The chain has TRBV24-1 and TRBJ2-7; 7 bases fit TRBD1. Trimming took 10 bases from V and 5 from J; bases not matched to a gene: 10. The CDR3 contains 13 residues. Germline V gives CDR1 KGHDR, CDR2 SFDVKD. The chain's CDR3 is CATGTASSDEQYF. The CDR3 region has the DNA TGTGCCACGGGGACAGCTTCTTCCGACGAGCAGTACTTC.